This T cell receptor beta chain was recovered during a study of blood T cell repertoires in COVID-19. Across the whole study: The study drew acute and convalescent COVID-19 samples from the United States, Italy and Spain. PBMCs, B-cell-depleted T cells, or T cells were the source of the cDNA or gDNA that made up the material.

This CDR3 is 14 amino acids long. The germline V gene has CDR1 LNHDA and CDR2 SQIVND (reference sequence). The V and J ends lost 4 bases and 4 bases respectively, with 11 bases between them. Authors' processing steps: Using reference gene primer amplification, nucleated cell counts were estimated. Data came from immunoSEQ multiplex PCR; TCRdb stores just in-frame clones and leaves some out. Clonal size and the V and J genes are those of that table, whereas D and trimming came from the DNA. The sample consists of approximately 230,000 clones, around 88% of them appearing once. The sequence derives from a man of 80 years or more with acute or convalescent COVID-19. What was sequenced was peripheral blood. J is TRBJ2-4 and V is TRBV19, with D possibly TRBD2 on 6 matching bases. The CDR3 spells CASSNPGEKNIQYF. CDR3 sequence (DNA): TGTGCCAGTAGTAACCCGGGAGAAAAAAACATTCAGTACTTC.